The T cell receptor beta chain described here comes from a study of Ad26.COV2.S vaccination and SARS-CoV-2 variants. The treatment is: roughly 20 received Ad26.COV2.S at low or high dose, single or two shots; several received placebo; per-sample allocation not given. Sampling took place 63 days after the first vaccine or placebo injection. This clone has just one count. Here immunoSEQ multiplex PCR was the method, and the copy in TCRdb shows in-frame clones only, minus some. The sample carries about 390,000 clones, about 90% recorded once. The sample was peripheral blood, taken in a trial of Ad26.COV2.S vaccine versus placebo. The sequence came from a person between 18 and 59 years old who received the Ad26.COV2.S COVID-19 vaccine or a placebo.

CDR3 in DNA: TGTGCCAGCAGCTTAGTGGGACAACTGAACGGCTACACCTTC. Its protein is CASSLVGQLNGYTF. The rearrangement joins TRBV7-2 to TRBJ1-2; maybe TRBD1 (6 bases). The CDR3 spans 14 residues. The ends were cut back, 1 base at V and 8 bases at J, with 14 bases in the middle. Germline V gene sequence: CDR1 SGHTA, CDR2 FQGNSA.